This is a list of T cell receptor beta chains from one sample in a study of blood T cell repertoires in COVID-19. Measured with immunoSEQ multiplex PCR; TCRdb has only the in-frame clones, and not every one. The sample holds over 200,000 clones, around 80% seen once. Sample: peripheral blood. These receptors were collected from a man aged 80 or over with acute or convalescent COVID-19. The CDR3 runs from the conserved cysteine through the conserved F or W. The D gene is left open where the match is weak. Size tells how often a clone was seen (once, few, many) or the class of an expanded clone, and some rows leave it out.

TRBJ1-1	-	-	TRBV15	CATSQTVNTEAFF	TGTGCCACCAGCCAGACAGTGAACACTGAAGCTTTCTTT
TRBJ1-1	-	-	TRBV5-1	CASSLESRTEAFF	TGCGCCAGCAGCCTGGAATCTAGGACTGAAGCTTTCTTT
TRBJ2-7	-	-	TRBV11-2	CASSIGTLFSYEQYF	TGTGCCAGCAGCATCGGGACACTTTTCTCCTACGAGCAGTACTTC
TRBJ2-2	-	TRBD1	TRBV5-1	CASSSGQGDRGELFF	TGCGCCAGCAGCTCGGGACAGGGGGACCGGGGGGAGCTGTTTTTT
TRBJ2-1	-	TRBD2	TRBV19	CASSIRSGSEDEQFF	TGTGCCAGTAGTATAAGGAGCGGGAGTGAGGATGAGCAGTTCTTC
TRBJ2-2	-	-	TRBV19	CASTKMWGDFGELFF	TGTGCCAGTACAAAGATGTGGGGGGACTTCGGGGAGCTGTTTTTT
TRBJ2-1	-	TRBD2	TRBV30	CAWSPRGLDVTEQFF	TGTGCCTGGAGTCCTCGGGGACTAGACGTTACCGAGCAGTTCTTC
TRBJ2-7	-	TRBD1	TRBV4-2	CASSHGRDRSYEQYF	TGTGCCAGCAGCCACGGGCGGGACAGGAGCTACGAGCAGTACTTC
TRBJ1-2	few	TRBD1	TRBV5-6	CASSLDGTGVNYGYTF	TGTGCCAGCAGCTTGGACGGGACAGGGGTAAACTATGGCTACACCTTC
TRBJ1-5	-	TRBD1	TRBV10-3	CATAGQENQPQHF	TGTGCCACCGCGGGACAGGAAAATCAGCCCCAGCATTTT
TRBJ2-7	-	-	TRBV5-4	CASSLITSYEQYF	TGTGCCAGCAGCTTAATCACATCCTACGAGCAGTACTTC
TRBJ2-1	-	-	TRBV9	CASSGYVGLLSSYNEQFF	TGTGCCAGCAGCGGATACGTGGGACTCTTAAGCTCCTACAATGAGCAGTTCTTC
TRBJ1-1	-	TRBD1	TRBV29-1	CSVRQGSGTEAFF	TGCAGCGTTCGACAGGGATCTGGAACTGAAGCTTTCTTT
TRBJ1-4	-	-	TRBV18	CASSPPIGQGRQEKLFF	TGTGCCAGCTCACCACCAATCGGTCAGGGAAGACAAGAAAAACTGTTTTTT
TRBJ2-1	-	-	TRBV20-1	CSASSGVYNEQFF	TGCAGTGCTAGTTCGGGAGTTTACAATGAGCAGTTCTTC
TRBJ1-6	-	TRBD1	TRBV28	CASSFTDRGPNSPLHF	TGTGCCAGCAGTTTCACGGACAGGGGACCTAATTCACCCCTCCACTTT
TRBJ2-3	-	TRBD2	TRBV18	CASSLAGLTSTDTQYF	TGTGCCAGCTCACTAGCGGGCCTGACTAGCACAGATACGCAGTATTTT
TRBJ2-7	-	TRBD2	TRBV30	CAWKASGPYEQYF	TGTGCCTGGAAGGCTAGCGGTCCCTACGAGCAGTACTTC
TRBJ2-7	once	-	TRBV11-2	CASSLTQTYEQYF	TGTGCCAGCAGCTTAACCCAGACCTACGAGCAGTACTTC
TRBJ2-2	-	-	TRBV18	CASSPVTRGIGELFF	TGTGCCAGCTCACCGGTTACCAGGGGAATCGGGGAGCTGTTTTTT
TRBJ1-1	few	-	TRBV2	CASNPGLMNTEAFF	TGTGCCAGCAACCCGGGACTTATGAACACTGAAGCTTTCTTT
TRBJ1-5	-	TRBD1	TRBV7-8	CASTLDRGYQPQHF	TGTGCCAGCACACTGGACAGGGGGTATCAGCCCCAGCATTTT
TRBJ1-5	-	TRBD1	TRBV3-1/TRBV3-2	CASSQAYGTGRPSQPQHF	TGTGCCAGCAGCCAAGCATACGGGACAGGGCGTCCAAGTCAGCCCCAGCATTTT
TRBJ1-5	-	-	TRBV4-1	CASSQVLNQPQHF	TGCGCCAGCAGCCAGGTACTCAATCAGCCCCAGCATTTT
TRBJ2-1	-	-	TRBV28	CASVGQSPSSYNEQFF	TGTGCCAGCGTAGGACAGTCACCCAGCTCCTACAATGAGCAGTTCTTC